A selection of T cell receptor beta chains follows, all from one sample in a study of T cell responses to AZD1222 COVID-19 vaccine. Assay used: immunoSEQ multiplex PCR; TCRdb lists only in-frame clones, some missing. The sample includes some 200,000 clones, roughly 90% of them seen just once. The starting material was peripheral blood, obtained 28 days after the second AZD1222 dose. The receptors were gathered from an adult who received the AZD1222 COVID-19 vaccine. The CDR3 runs from the conserved cysteine through the conserved F or W. The D gene is left open where the match is weak.

TRBV6-6,16,TRBJ2-1,TRBD2,CASSRRGAAGGGEQFF,TGTGCCAGCAGTCGCCGAGGAGCGGCGGGAGGCGGTGAGCAGTTCTTC
TRBV5-1,13,TRBJ2-7,TRBD2,CASSLVSGGEQYF,TGCGCCAGCAGCTTGGTGTCGGGAGGCGAGCAGTACTTC
TRBV10-3,14,TRBJ2-5,TRBD2,CAIRPAGAGETQYF,TGTGCCATACGGCCAGCGGGAGCGGGAGAGACCCAGTACTTC
TRBV28,13,TRBJ1-3,NA,CASSEISGNTIYF,TGTGCCAGCAGCGAAATCTCTGGAAACACCATATATTTT
TRBV2,20,TRBJ1-3,TRBD1,CASSEGGGTGGDYSGNTIYF,TGTGCCAGCAGTGAGGGTGGGGGGACAGGGGGCGATTACTCTGGAAACACCATATATTTT
TRBV5-4,16,TRBJ1-6,TRBD1,CASSPRGQGTYSPLHF,TGTGCCAGCAGCCCTCGAGGACAGGGAACTTATTCACCCCTCCACTTT
TRBV19,14,TRBJ2-7,TRBD1,CASSIGTGGYEQYF,TGTGCCAGTAGTATCGGGACAGGGGGGTACGAGCAGTACTTC
TRBV2,15,TRBJ2-7,TRBD2,CASSEANSGTYEQYF,TGTGCCAGCAGTGAAGCGAATAGCGGGACATACGAGCAGTACTTC
TRBV19,11,TRBJ2-7,NA,CASGAAYEQYF,TGTGCCAGTGGGGCCGCCTACGAGCAGTACTTC
TRBV28,17,TRBJ2-5,TRBD2,CASSFAGGLRSGETQYF,TGTGCCAGCAGTTTTGCGGGGGGCCTGCGATCCGGTGAGACCCAGTACTTC